Listed below are T cell receptor beta chains from one sample, sequenced in a study of cytomegalovirus exposure and HLA in healthy donors. The data were produced by immunoSEQ multiplex PCR, yet TCRdb's version contains in-frame clones alone and is incomplete. Seen here are 85,000 to 100,000 clones, around 60% observed once, and the top ten hold roughly 3.2%. The sequencing sample was made of PBMCs. These receptors all come from a man aged 55 to 70 in good health and CMV-seronegative. The conserved cysteine and the conserved F or W are not part of the CDR3 here. The order of the fields is V gene, J gene, CDR3 protein.

TRBV28	TRBJ1-4	ASSTPRGSEKLF
TRBV7-9	TRBJ1-3	ASSSPGASGNTIY
TRBV4-1	TRBJ2-3	ASSRAGQNTDTQY
TRBV5-5	TRBJ2-3	ASSQSGLAVPDTQY
TRBV5-1	TRBJ2-7	ASSWPGDGTYEQY
TRBV9	TRBJ2-5	ASSAGDRWNAAQY
TRBV11-3	TRBJ2-3	ASSLTSGNTQY
TRBV5-4	TRBJ1-2	ASSIQGGSNYGYT
TRBV7-2	TRBJ2-7	ASSRRVSQAHEQY
TRBV7-2	TRBJ2-7	ASSFDPTTYEQY
TRBV4-1	TRBJ2-2	ASSQDGAGGTIWNTGELF
TRBV10-2	TRBJ2-5	ASSSGRGTQY
TRBV5-1	TRBJ1-3	ASSLGQISGDTIY
TRBV19	TRBJ1-1	ASSPRTGGTEAF
TRBV11-2	TRBJ1-1	ASSYNGAENTEAF
TRBV6-5	TRBJ2-7	ASSLAGVLSYEQY
TRBV30	TRBJ2-1	AWNLLRTSGGLVQQF
TRBV2	TRBJ2-7	ASSAPGQVEQY
TRBV5-1	TRBJ2-2	ASSQDTYTGELF
TRBV7-8	TRBJ2-7	ASSLRDTAYEQY
TRBV11-3	TRBJ2-1	ASSPEADRANNEQF
TRBV7-8	TRBJ2-7	ASSPDRTRGEQY
TRBV12-2	TRBJ2-7	ASRLGGYDEQY